These 32 T cell receptor beta chains came from one sample sequenced in a study of blood T cell repertoires in COVID-19. TCRdb's table, derived via immunoSEQ multiplex PCR, lists solely in-frame clones and lacks some. The sample includes 250,000 or so clones, about 93% seen only once; the top ten take over 0.65%. Specimen: peripheral blood. All receptors come from a man aged 30-40 years with COVID-19, enrolled during active disease.

This chain links TRBV15 with TRBJ1-2, with 9 positions matching TRBD1. The CDR3 length is 13 residues. V shed 6 bases, J shed 6 bases, and the junction held 5 bases outside the gene matches. The germline CDR1 and CDR2 sequences are LNHNV and YYDKDF (reference sequence). The DNA of the CDR3 is TGTGCCACCAGGGACAGGGGCGTACATGGCTACACCTTC. This gives the protein CATRDRGVHGYTF.

This chain connects TRBV5-1 to TRBJ2-1; the D gene is possibly TRBD2 (7 bases). Germline V gives CDR1 SGHRS, CDR2 YFSETQ. V dropped 0 bases and J dropped 10 bases, with 14 bases sitting between them. CDR3 length: 14 residues. CDR3 nucleotides: TGCGCCAGCAGCTTGGCGGGGGGCTATGACGAGCAGTTCTTC. Translating it yields CASSLAGGYDEQFF.

This chain uses TRBV5-6 with TRBJ1-2; D is unresolved. The CDR3 has 14 residues. V lost 0 bases and J lost 4, with 10 bases in between. From germline, CDR1 is SGHDT and CDR2 YYEEEE. Here the CDR3 DNA reads TGTGCCAGCAGCTTGGTTCGGGAGATCTATGGCTACACCTTC. Translating gives CASSLVREIYGYTF.

This chain joins TRBV2 and TRBJ1-3, with a tentative D call TRBD1 (6 bases). The CDR3 has 15 residues. Trimming cost V 6 bases and J 0 bases, with 12 bases left between them. Per germline, CDR1 SNHLY and CDR2 FYNNEI. The CDR3 nucleotides read TGTGCCAGCAGAACCCAGGGGATCTCTGGAAACACCATATATTTT. It codes for CASRTQGISGNTIYF.

The V and J genes are TRBV9 and TRBJ2-7, with 9 bases identical to TRBD2. The ends lost 2 bases at V and 6 bases at J; junction bases unmatched: 9. This CDR3 is 15 amino acids long. Germline CDR1 is SGDLS and CDR2 is YYNGEE. The CDR3 DNA is TGTGCCAGCAGCGTTTTTAGCGGGGGCCCCGCCGAGCAGTACTTC. It encodes CASSVFSGGPAEQYF.

This clone has more than one count but fewer than ten. This chain connects TRBV7-2 to TRBJ1-2; no reliable D call. The CDR3 runs 13 residues. In germline, CDR1 is SGHTA, CDR2 FQGNSA. V dropped 2 bases and J dropped 5 bases, with 9 bases sitting between them. The CDR3 loop is CASSLSYEYGYTF. The CDR3 DNA is TGTGCCAGCAGCTTATCCTACGAATATGGCTACACCTTC.

The V gene is TRBV3-1 (or the pseudogene TRBV3-2), the J gene TRBJ1-4; 10 bases align to TRBD1. The J segment lost 2 bases and the V segment lost 1 base, leaving 4 bases of the junction unmatched. CDR1 LGHDT and CDR2 YNNKEL come from the germline V gene (reference sequence). This CDR3 spans 17 amino acids. The CDR3 loop reads CASSQGTGGLTNEKLFF. CDR3 DNA sequence: TGTGCCAGCAGCCAAGGGACAGGGGGTCTGACTAATGAAAAACTGTTTTTT.

This chain links TRBV5-5 with TRBJ1-2; no firm D call. The CDR3 spans 14 residues. Germline CDR1 SGHKS, CDR2 YYEKEE (reference sequence). V was shortened by 0 bases and J by 1 base, with 7 bases between the two germline ends. CDR3 residues: CASSLVGDNYGYTF. The CDR3 DNA reads TGTGCCAGCAGCTTGGTGGGAGATAACTATGGCTACACCTTC.

This clone was detected only once. V and J are TRBV10-2 and TRBJ2-1, with D possibly TRBD1 on 5 matching bases. Germline values: CDR1 WSHSY, CDR2 SAAADI. The CDR3 spans 13 residues. Deletions cut 3 bases from V and 6 bases from J, with 9 bases between. The DNA of the CDR3 is TGCGCCAGCAGTGACAGGGCCTCCAATGAGCAGTTCTTC. This gives the protein CASSDRASNEQFF.

This chain joins TRBV14 and TRBJ2-1, with D possibly matching TRBD1 (5 bases). V was trimmed by 2 bases and J by 5 bases, leaving 13 bases between them. This CDR3 region has 15 residues. The V gene's germline CDR1 is SGHDN and CDR2 FVKESK. The CDR3 DNA follows: TGTGCCAGCAGCCAAATAGGGGCGGATAACAATGAGCAGTTCTTC. It encodes CASSQIGADNNEQFF.

This sequence joins TRBV27 and TRBJ1-5; possible D gene TRBD1, 6 bases. CDR3 length: 15 residues. Germline V CDR1 and CDR2: MNHEY, SMNVEV (reference sequence). V lost 6 bases and J lost 0, with 12 bases in between. The CDR3 coding sequence is TGTGCCAGCAGCAACAGGGCATATAGCAATCAGCCCCAGCATTTT. Protein sequence: CASSNRAYSNQPQHF.

V gene TRBV6-5 combines with J gene TRBJ1-3; TRBD1 matches 9 bases. Trimming at V came to 6 bases and at J to 0 bases, leaving 3 bases not matched to a gene. The CDR3 is 15 residues long. Germline-derived CDR1 and CDR2 are MNHEY and SVGAGI. The CDR3 sequence is CASRGGQGSGNTIYF. In nucleotides, the CDR3 is TGTGCCAGCAGGGGGGGACAGGGCTCTGGAAACACCATATATTTT.

The chain recombines TRBV5-1 with TRBJ2-7; 9 bases are a match to TRBD1. CDR1 and CDR2 from the germline V gene are SGHRS and YFSETQ. The trim removed 4 bases at V and 10 bases at J, leaving 9 bases unmatched. The CDR3 is 13 residues long. CDR3 residues: CASSAQPGQGQYF. The CDR3 DNA reads as TGCGCCAGCAGCGCACAACCGGGACAGGGTCAGTACTTC.

This chain joins TRBV3-1 (or the pseudogene TRBV3-2) and TRBJ2-2; TRBD2 might be the D (6 bases). Per the germline V gene, CDR1 is LGHDT and CDR2 is YNNKEL (reference sequence). Trimming removed 3 bases from V and 3 bases from J, with 11 bases in between. The CDR3 is 15 residues long. This CDR3 reads CASSHHRDYTGELFF. The CDR3 nucleotides are TGTGCCAGCAGCCACCACCGGGACTACACCGGGGAGCTGTTTTTT.

V and J are TRBV6-6 and TRBJ2-7, with TRBD1 as a possible D gene (5 bases). The germline V gene encodes CDR1 MNHNY and CDR2 SVGAGI (reference sequence). With 2 bases removed from V and 7 bases from J, the gap between germline ends came to 12 bases. This CDR3 has 13 residues. CDR3: CASSYVQGWEQYF. CDR3 nucleotide sequence: TGTGCCAGCAGTTACGTCCAGGGTTGGGAGCAGTACTTC.

CDR3 in DNA: TGTGCCAGCACCCGGACGGGAGTAGACTACGAGCAGTACTTC. This translates into CASTRTGVDYEQYF. This chain joins TRBV7-9 and TRBJ2-7, with a possible D match to TRBD2 (6 bases). Germline CDR1 SEHNR, CDR2 FQNEAQ (reference sequence). CDR3 size: 14 residues. Trimming took 7 bases from V and 3 from J, leaving 16 bases between them.

Worth noting for this clone: Different DNA sequences within this sample yield the same CDR3. The chain combines TRBV7-9 with TRBJ1-6, with 7 bases aligning to TRBD1. Germline trimming cut 5 bases from V and 7 bases from J; bases unmatched to any gene: 5. Germline loops: CDR1 SEHNR, CDR2 FQNEAQ (reference sequence). The CDR3 consists of 14 residues. The CDR3: CASSLEQGNSPLHF. For the CDR3, the DNA is TGTGCCAGCAGCCTAGAACAGGGGAATTCACCCCTCCACTTT.

The chain couples TRBV28 to TRBJ2-3; 10 bases fit TRBD1. Germline V gene lookup returns CDR1 MDHEN and CDR2 SYDVKM. V lost 5 bases, J lost 4 bases, and 6 bases stayed unmatched. The CDR3 is 15 residues long. The chain's CDR3 is CASSADRGRPDTQYF. As DNA, the CDR3 is TGTGCCAGCAGTGCCGACAGGGGGCGCCCAGATACGCAGTATTTT. The full variable domain, rest sourced from reference TRBV28 and TRBJ2-3, is DVKVTQSSRYLVKRTGEKVFLECVQDMDHENMFWYRQDPGLGLRLIYFSYDVKMKEKGDIPEGYSVSREKKERFSLILESASTNQTSMYLCASSADRGRPDTQYFGPGTRLTVL.

The J gene is TRBJ1-2, the V gene TRBV5-5; weak D call: TRBD1 (5 bases). Germline lookup yields CDR1 SGHKS and CDR2 YYEKEE (reference sequence). The CDR3 totals 15 residues. Trimming removed 0 bases at V and 7 bases at J, with 16 bases between. The CDR3 loop reads CASSLDLGPSGGYTF. The CDR3, as DNA: TGTGCCAGCAGCTTGGATTTGGGGCCCTCGGGTGGCTACACCTTC.

The chain is built from TRBV6-5 and TRBJ1-4, with 9 bases matching TRBD1. Germline V gene lookup returns CDR1 MNHEY and CDR2 SVGAGI. CDR3 length: 15 amino acids. With V trimmed by 4 bases and J by 8 bases, 8 bases remained unmatched. The CDR3 region has the DNA TGTGCCAGCAGTTTACAGGGGGCCGTAGGGGAAAAACTGTTTTTT. It translates to CASSLQGAVGEKLFF.

The chain links TRBV5-1 to TRBJ2-7; D might be TRBD1 (5 bases). The CDR3 is 14 residues long. V shed 0 bases and J shed 5 bases, with 12 bases lying between them. Germline CDR1 and CDR2: SGHRS and YFSETQ. DNA for the CDR3: TGCGCCAGCAGCTTGGGTCATCAGGGCAACGAGCAGTACTTC. This encodes CASSLGHQGNEQYF.

This clone was picked up a small number of times. V usage is TRBV2 and J usage is TRBJ2-6, with 7 bases that match TRBD1. This CDR3 spans 15 amino acids. Trimming removed 5 bases from V and 0 bases from J; junction bases left unmatched: 1. Germline V gene lookup returns CDR1 SNHLY and CDR2 FYNNEI. The CDR3 protein is CASSTGVSGANVLTF. As DNA, the CDR3 is TGTGCCAGCAGTACAGGGGTCTCTGGGGCCAACGTCCTGACTTTC.

The V gene is TRBV2, the J gene TRBJ1-2; 9 bases line up with TRBD1. From germline, CDR1 is SNHLY and CDR2 FYNNEI. The V gene end was trimmed by 6 bases and the J gene end by 8 bases; junction bases not matched to a gene: 10. The CDR3 covers 14 residues. In nucleotides, the CDR3 is TGTGCCAGCAGGGAGGAACAGGGGGCAGGCGGCTACACCTTC. Its translation: CASREEQGAGGYTF.

This clone was recorded once. The V gene is TRBV4-1, the J gene TRBJ2-5, with 9 bases fitting TRBD2. CDR1 MGHRA and CDR2 YSYEKL come from the germline V gene. Trimming took 4 bases from V and 5 from J; bases not matched to a gene: 8. The CDR3 extends over 15 amino acids. The CDR3 nucleotides read TGCGCCAGCAGCCCAGGTAGCGGGGGTGTTGAGACCCAGTACTTC. Translated: CASSPGSGGVETQYF.

The chain couples TRBV11-1 to TRBJ2-5; tentative D call: TRBD2 (6 bases). CDR1 SGHAT and CDR2 FQDESV come from the germline V gene (reference sequence). Trimming took 5 bases from V and 5 from J, leaving 18 bases between them. The CDR3 consists of 15 residues. The CDR3 spells CASSPNSGVRETQYF. In nucleotides, the CDR3 is TGTGCCAGCAGCCCCAATTCGGGGGTCCGGGAGACCCAGTACTTC.

This chain uses TRBV5-1 with TRBJ2-2; TRBD1 matches 9 bases. CDR3 length equals 14 residues. Looked up from germline, CDR1 is SGHRS and CDR2 is YFSETQ. Unmatched junction bases numbered 4, after V lost 3 bases and J lost 7 bases. CDR3 in DNA: TGCGCCAGCAGCTGGGGGACAGGGTTCGGGGAGCTGTTTTTT. Its translation: CASSWGTGFGELFF.

V and J are TRBV19 and TRBJ1-2; D ambiguous. This CDR3 is 14 amino acids long. CDR1 is LNHDA and CDR2 is SQIVND in the germline V gene (reference sequence). Trimming removed 3 bases at V and 8 bases at J, with 16 bases between. CDR3 bases: TGTGCCAGTAGTATTCAGGAATTGGGTCCCGGCTACACCTTC. Protein sequence: CASSIQELGPGYTF.

The chain joins TRBV5-1 to TRBJ2-3; D possibly corresponds to TRBD1 (5 bases). In germline, CDR1 is SGHRS, CDR2 YFSETQ. With 4 bases removed from V and 4 bases from J, the gap between germline ends came to 10 bases. The CDR3 covers 13 residues. CDR3 loop: CASSGQGSDTQYF. CDR3 sequence (DNA): TGCGCCAGCAGCGGTCAGGGCTCAGATACGCAGTATTTT. The variable domain in full, with the rest retrieved from reference TRBV5-1 and TRBJ2-3, is KAGVTQTPRYLIKTRGQQVTLSCSPISGHRSVSWYQQTPGQGLQFLFEYFSETQRNKGNFPGRFSGRQFSNSRSEMNVSTLELGDSALYLCASSGQGSDTQYFGPGTRLTVL.

The chain couples TRBV9 to TRBJ1-1; a weak D match, TRBD1 (6 bases). This CDR3 has 15 residues. Trimming stripped 0 bases from V and 1 base from J, with 10 bases between. The germline V gene has CDR1 SGDLS and CDR2 YYNGEE. CDR3: CASSVGGGQNTEAFF. As DNA, the CDR3 is TGTGCCAGCAGCGTAGGCGGGGGGCAGAACACTGAAGCTTTCTTT.

The chain combines TRBV14 with TRBJ2-7, with D possibly being TRBD1 (6 bases). CDR1 is SGHDN and CDR2 is FVKESK in the germline V gene. The CDR3 runs to 16 residues. The V and J ends lost 4 bases and 0 bases respectively, with 16 bases between them. The CDR3 DNA follows: TGTGCCAGCAGCCCCCGGCAGGGGACGATCTCCTACGAGCAGTACTTC. It translates to CASSPRQGTISYEQYF. Together with reference TRBV14 and TRBJ2-7, the CDR3 gives the full variable domain: EAGVTQFPSHSVIEKGQTVTLRCDPISGHDNLYWYRRVMGKEIKFLLHFVKESKQDESGMPNNRFLAERTGGTYSTLKVQPAELEDSGVYFCASSPRQGTISYEQYFGPGTRLTVT.

The chain is built from TRBV7-9 and TRBJ1-2; D call uncertain. This CDR3 contains 17 residues. Germline CDR1 is SEHNR and CDR2 is FQNEAQ (reference sequence). V gave up 3 bases and J gave up 5 bases, with 22 bases separating them. The CDR3 loop reads CASSLRVSSTHGYGYTF. In DNA form, the CDR3 reads TGTGCCAGCAGCTTGAGGGTCTCTTCCACCCACGGATATGGCTACACCTTC. Combining the CDR3 with reference TRBV7-9 and TRBJ1-2 gives the whole variable domain DTGVSQNPRHKITKRGQNVTFRCDPISEHNRLYWYRQTLGQGPEFLTYFQNEAQLEKSRLLSDRFSAERPKGSFSTLEIQRTEQGDSAMYLCASSLRVSSTHGYGYTFGSGTRLTVV.

This rearrangement joins TRBV6-2 or TRBV6-3 to TRBJ2-7, with 8 bases aligning to TRBD2. The CDR3 extends over 13 amino acids. CDR1 is MNHEY and CDR2 is SVGEGT in the germline V gene. V was pared by 4 bases and J by 5 bases, with 4 bases of the junction left unmatched. CDR3 sequence: CASSFGGAHEQYF. The CDR3 bases are TGTGCCAGCAGTTTCGGGGGGGCCCACGAGCAGTACTTC.